Many counts were recorded for the clone carrying this T cell receptor (beta chain). The treatment here: skin biopsy from PPD injection site in Mantoux-positive individual. Cells were not sorted; total RNA input targeted roughly 1 to 1000 ng. An oligonucleotide containing a UMI was ligated to the 3' end of TCR cDNA. Individuals with a positive Mantoux test gave biopsies from PPD-injected skin. The data originate from a study of naive and memory T cell subsets. Alpha and beta constant region primers primed reverse transcription for blood and skin samples. TCRdb re-analysed the UMI-ligation and nested PCR reads in MiXCR, keeping a single row per CDR3 protein. The data hold around 18,000 distinct CDR3 sequences, with nearly 9.5% observed a single time. This CDR3 comprises 15 residues. V lost 6 bases, J lost 4 bases, and 14 bases stayed unmatched. The V gene's germline CDR1 is SQVTM and CDR2 ANQGSEA.

Sequenced material: skin, taken from a tuberculin skin test site. The V and J genes are TRBV29-1 and TRBJ1-2, with 7 bases that match TRBD1. The sequence derives from an adult in good health. The CDR3 loop reads CSVRNRGTASYGYTF. The CDR3 DNA follows: TGCAGCGTGCGGAACAGGGGCACTGCTAGCTATGGCTACACCTTC.